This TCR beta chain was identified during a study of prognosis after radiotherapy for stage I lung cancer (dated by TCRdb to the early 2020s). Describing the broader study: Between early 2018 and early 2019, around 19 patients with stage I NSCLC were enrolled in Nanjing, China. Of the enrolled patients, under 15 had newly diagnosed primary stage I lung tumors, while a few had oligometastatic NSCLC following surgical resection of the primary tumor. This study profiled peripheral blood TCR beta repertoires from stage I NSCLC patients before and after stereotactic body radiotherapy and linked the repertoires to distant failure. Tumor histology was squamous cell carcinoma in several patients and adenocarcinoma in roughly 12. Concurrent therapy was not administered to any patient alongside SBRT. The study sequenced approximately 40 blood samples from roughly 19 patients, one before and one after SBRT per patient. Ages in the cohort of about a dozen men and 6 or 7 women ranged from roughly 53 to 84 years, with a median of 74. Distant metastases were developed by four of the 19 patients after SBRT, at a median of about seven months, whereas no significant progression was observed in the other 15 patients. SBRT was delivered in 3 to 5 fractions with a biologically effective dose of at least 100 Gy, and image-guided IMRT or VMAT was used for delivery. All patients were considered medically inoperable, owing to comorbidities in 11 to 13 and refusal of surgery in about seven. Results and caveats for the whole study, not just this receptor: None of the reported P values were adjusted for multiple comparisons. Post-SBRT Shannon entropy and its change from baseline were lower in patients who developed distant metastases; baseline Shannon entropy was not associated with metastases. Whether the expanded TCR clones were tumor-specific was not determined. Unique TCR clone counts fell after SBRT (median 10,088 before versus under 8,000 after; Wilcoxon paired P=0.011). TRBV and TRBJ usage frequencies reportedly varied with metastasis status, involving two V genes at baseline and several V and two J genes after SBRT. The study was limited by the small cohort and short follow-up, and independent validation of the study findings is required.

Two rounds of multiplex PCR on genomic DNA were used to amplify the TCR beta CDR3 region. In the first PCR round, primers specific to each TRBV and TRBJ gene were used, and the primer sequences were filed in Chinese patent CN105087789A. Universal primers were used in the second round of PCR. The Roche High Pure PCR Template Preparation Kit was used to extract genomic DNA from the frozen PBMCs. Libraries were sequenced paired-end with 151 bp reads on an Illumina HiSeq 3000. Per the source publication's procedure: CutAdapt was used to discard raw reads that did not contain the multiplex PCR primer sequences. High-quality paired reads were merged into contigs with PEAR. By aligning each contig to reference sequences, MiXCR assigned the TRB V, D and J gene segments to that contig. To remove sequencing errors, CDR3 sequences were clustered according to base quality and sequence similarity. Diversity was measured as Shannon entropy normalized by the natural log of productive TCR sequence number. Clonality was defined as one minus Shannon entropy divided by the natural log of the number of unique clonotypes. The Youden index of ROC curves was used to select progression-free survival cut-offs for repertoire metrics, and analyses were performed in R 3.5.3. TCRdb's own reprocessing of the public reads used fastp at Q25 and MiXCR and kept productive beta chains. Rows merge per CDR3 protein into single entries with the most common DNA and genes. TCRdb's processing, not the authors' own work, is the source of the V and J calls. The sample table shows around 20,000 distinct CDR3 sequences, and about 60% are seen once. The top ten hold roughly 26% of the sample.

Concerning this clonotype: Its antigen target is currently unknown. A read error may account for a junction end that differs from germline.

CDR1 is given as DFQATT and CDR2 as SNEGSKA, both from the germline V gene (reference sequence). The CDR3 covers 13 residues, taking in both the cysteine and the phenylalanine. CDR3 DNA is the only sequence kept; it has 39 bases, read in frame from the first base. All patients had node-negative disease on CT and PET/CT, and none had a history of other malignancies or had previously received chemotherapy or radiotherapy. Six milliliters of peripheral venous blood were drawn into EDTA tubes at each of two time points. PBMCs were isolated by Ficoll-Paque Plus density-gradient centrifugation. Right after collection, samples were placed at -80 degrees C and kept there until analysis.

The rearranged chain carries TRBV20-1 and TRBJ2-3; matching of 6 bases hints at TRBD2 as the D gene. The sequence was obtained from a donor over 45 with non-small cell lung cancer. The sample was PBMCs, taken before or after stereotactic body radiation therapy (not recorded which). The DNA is TGCAGTGCTATCCGGCGGGACCCAGATACGCAGTACTTT. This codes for CSAIRRDPDTQYF.